This T cell receptor (beta chain) was documented in a study of control samples from healthy donors and cancer patients (TCRdb year 2020). A word on this clone: Its cognate antigen has yet to be identified. Base qualities are not at hand, and no much larger clone is one base apart.

Library preparation used the immunoSEQ multiplex PCR assay. This immuneACCESS table, as held by TCRdb, lists in-frame sequences with V and J called but not all clones. Of the missing ones, under half trace to an unresolved V gene in checked studies; the others have no known cause. For this sample there are some 99,000 clones; approximately 90% appear just once. The ten top clones hold more than 3.5% of the sample. The CDR3 goes from the cysteine to the phenylalanine over 13 residues. CDR3 DNA only is kept here, 39 bases in frame from base 1. The trim is 5 bases for V and 4 bases for J, with a gap of 9 bases between the germline ends.

In this chain, TRBV12-3 or TRBV12-4 is recombined with TRBJ2-1; TRBD1 is a weak D gene call, 6 bases matching. The receptor's source is a human donor in good health. The donor label of this sample is uncertain. The sequencing input was blood. The CDR3 sequence is CASSQGWYNEQFF. The base sequence is TGTGCCAGCAGTCAGGGGTGGTACAATGAGCAGTTCTTC.